The rows below give T cell receptor beta chains drawn from one sample of a study of T cell repertoires in cytomegalovirus infection. TCRdb processed the reads anew with MiXCR; each CDR3 protein has one entry. The sample comprises roughly 230,000 distinct CDR3 sequences, over 15% of which are singletons, and 40% to 55% rests with the top ten. Sequenced material: CD8+ T cells from PBMCs. These receptor sequences come from a human donor in good health (CMV status not recorded). Some clones in this sample may be carry-over from other donors' samples. The CDR3 runs from the conserved cysteine through the conserved F or W. D genes are given only for firm matches. Clone size is stated in some rows and not others, as once, few, many or a class when expanded.

abundance,v_gene,d_gene,j_gene,CDR3nt,CDR3aa
few,TRBV7-9,-,TRBJ1-1,TGTGCCAGCAGCCCCCCGAGGGTCGAAGCTTTCTTT,CASSPPRVEAFF
few,TRBV6-6,TRBD2,TRBJ2-1,TGTGCCAGCAGTTACCTTTTGGGAGGGGACGGGAATGAGCAGTTCTTC,CASSYLLGGDGNEQFF
many,TRBV4-3,-,TRBJ2-4,TGCGCCAGCAGCCAAGATCGTACGGGCATTCAGTACTTC,CASSQDRTGIQYF
-,TRBV27,-,TRBJ2-1,TGTGCCAGCAGTCTTTATGGCCGTGAGGGGAGGAACTACAATGAGCAGTTCTTC,CASSLYGREGRNYNEQFF
many,TRBV7-3,-,TRBJ1-6,TGTGCCAGCAGCTTATCCCTTGGTTCACCCCTCCACTTT,CASSLSLGSPLHF
-,TRBV5-5,-,TRBJ2-1,TGTGCCAGCACAGGCTCCTACAATGAGCAGTTCTTC,CASTGSYNEQFF
-,TRBV20-1,TRBD1,TRBJ1-2,TGCAGTGCTAGAGATCCCGGGACAGGGTCGCTCAGCTATGGCTACACCTTC,CSARDPGTGSLSYGYTF
-,TRBV20-1,TRBD2,TRBJ2-1,TGCAGTGCCCCCCCCCGCGGGGGGCGATACAATGAGCAGTTCTTC,CSAPPRGGRYNEQFF
-,TRBV29-1,-,TRBJ1-1,TGCAGCGTTGAAGGGGGGGTCGACACTGAAGCTTTCTTT,CSVEGGVDTEAFF
-,TRBV20-1,-,TRBJ1-5,TGCAGTGCTAGGGGGATGGGGAATCAGCCCCAGCATTTT,CSARGMGNQPQHF
-,TRBV25-1,TRBD1,TRBJ2-3,TGTGCCAGCGGACAGACAGGGGCAGATACGCAGTATTTT,CASGQTGADTQYF
many,TRBV20-1,TRBD1,TRBJ1-1,TGCAGTGCTGCGGACAGGGTGAACACTGAAGCTTTCTTT,CSAADRVNTEAFF
few,TRBV7-9,TRBD2,TRBJ2-7,TGTGCCAGCAGCTACGGCGGGGGACCCTACGAGCAGTACTTC,CASSYGGGPYEQYF
few,TRBV2,-,TRBJ1-2,TGTGCCAGCAGTGAAGCGATTGGGGGTTTCTTCTATGGCTACACCTTC,CASSEAIGGFFYGYTF